Presented here are 9 T cell receptor beta chains from one specimen sequenced in a study of blood T cell repertoires in COVID-19. The method was immunoSEQ multiplex PCR; TCRdb's version includes in-frame clones alone and lacks a portion of them. The data show 130,000 or so clones, with roughly four fifths seen just once and 18% held by the top ten. The sample was PBMCs or T cells enriched from blood (not recorded which). The receptors were gathered from a man younger than 40 who had recovered from COVID-19.

The table lists this clone with a few counts. This chain links TRBV29-1 with TRBJ1-2; perhaps TRBD1 as D (5 bases). V dropped 6 bases and J dropped 2 bases, with 7 bases sitting between them. There are 11 residues in the CDR3. Germline V gene lookup returns CDR1 SQVTM and CDR2 ANQGSEA. This chain's CDR3 is CSVQENYGYTF. CDR3 bases: TGCAGCGTACAGGAGAACTATGGCTACACCTTC.

This clone was seen a handful of times. V and J are TRBV12-3 or TRBV12-4 and TRBJ1-1, with 9 bases matching TRBD1. J gave up 6 bases and V 6 bases, and 2 bases lay outside the gene matches. The length of the CDR3 is 12 residues. CDR3 region: CASSRDRAEAFF. The CDR3 DNA is TGTGCCAGCAGCCGGGACAGGGCTGAAGCTTTCTTT.

This clone is a singleton in its sample. This chain joins TRBV7-9 and TRBJ2-5; 9 nucleotides align to TRBD1. Per the germline V gene, CDR1 is SEHNR and CDR2 is FQNEAQ (reference sequence). The CDR3 runs 15 residues. The V segment lost 4 bases and the J segment 5 bases; nucleotides outside the gene matches: 8. The CDR3 sequence is CASSSPGTGFETQYF. The CDR3 bases are TGTGCCAGCAGCTCTCCCGGGACAGGGTTTGAGACCCAGTACTTC.

The chain couples TRBV5-1 to TRBJ2-7; 9 nucleotides match TRBD1. The CDR3 contains 14 residues. The germline CDR1 and CDR2 sequences are SGHRS and YFSETQ. V was pared by 4 bases and J by 3 bases, with 5 bases of the junction left unmatched. The DNA for the CDR3 is TGCGCCAGCAGCCCGGGACAGGGTAGCTACGAGCAGTACTTC. It codes for CASSPGQGSYEQYF.

As DNA, the CDR3 is TGTGCCAGCACCCGGACAGGGAAAAATGAAAAACTGTTTTTT. Translation: CASTRTGKNEKLFF. The genes are TRBV6-5 and TRBJ1-4; 8 nucleotides agree with TRBD1. This CDR3 is built from 14 residues. In germline, CDR1 is MNHEY, CDR2 SVGAGI. V shed 7 bases, J shed 5 bases, and the junction held 6 bases outside the gene matches.

As DNA, the CDR3 is TGTGCCAGCAGTTACTACAGGGGAGGTTCTGAAGCTTTCTTT. Translation gives CASSYYRGGSEAFF. The chain joins TRBV6-6 to TRBJ1-1, with TRBD1 matching 7 bases. The CDR3 is 14 amino acids. From germline, CDR1 is MNHNY and CDR2 SVGAGI (reference sequence). V lost 1 base, J lost 6 bases, and 5 bases stayed unmatched.

The V call is TRBV12-5, the J call TRBJ2-7; TRBD2 matches 14 bases. J gave up 4 bases and V 2 bases, and 22 bases lay outside the gene matches. The germline CDR1 and CDR2 sequences are LGHNT and FRNRAP. This CDR3 spans 22 amino acids. The CDR3 spells CASGLPTGTGLAGGVGWYEQYF. The CDR3, as DNA: TGTGCTAGTGGTTTGCCCACCGGGACAGGACTAGCGGGAGGAGTCGGTTGGTACGAGCAGTACTTC.

This clone occurred once. Other DNA sequences within the sample encode an identical CDR3. The rearrangement joins TRBV15 to TRBJ1-2, with D perhaps TRBD1 (5 bases). V was shortened by 0 bases and J by 4 bases, with 12 bases between the two germline ends. The germline CDR1 and CDR2 sequences are LNHNV and YYDKDF (reference sequence). The CDR3 spans 15 residues. The CDR3 DNA follows: TGTGCCACCAGCAGAGATTCGCAGGGAAGCTATGGCTACACCTTC. Translation gives CATSRDSQGSYGYTF.

This clone has just one count. The chain combines TRBV6-5 with TRBJ1-2; TRBD1 might be the D (6 bases). Between the trimmed V and J ends, which lost 5 bases and 2 bases, there was a span of 12 bases. This CDR3 has 14 residues. Germline V gene sequence: CDR1 MNHEY, CDR2 SVGAGI. CDR3 in amino acids: CASSRTGSNYGYTF. CDR3 in DNA: TGTGCCAGCAGTAGAACAGGGTCGAACTATGGCTACACCTTC.